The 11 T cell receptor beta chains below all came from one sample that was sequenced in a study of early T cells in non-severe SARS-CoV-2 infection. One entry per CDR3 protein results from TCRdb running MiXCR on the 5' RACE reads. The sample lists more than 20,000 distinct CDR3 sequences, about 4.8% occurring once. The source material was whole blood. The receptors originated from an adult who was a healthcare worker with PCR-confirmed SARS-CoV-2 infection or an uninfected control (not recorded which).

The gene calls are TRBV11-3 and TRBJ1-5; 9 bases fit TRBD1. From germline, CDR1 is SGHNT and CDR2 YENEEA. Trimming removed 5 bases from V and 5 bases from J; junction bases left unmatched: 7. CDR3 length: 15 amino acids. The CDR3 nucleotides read TGTGCCAGCAGCGGGGACAGGGAAGGGGATCAGCCCCAGCATTTT. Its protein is CASSGDREGDQPQHF.

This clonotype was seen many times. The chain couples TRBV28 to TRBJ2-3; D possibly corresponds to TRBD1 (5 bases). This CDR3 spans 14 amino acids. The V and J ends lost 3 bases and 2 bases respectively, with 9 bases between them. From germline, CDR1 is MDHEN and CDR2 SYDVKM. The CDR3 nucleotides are TGTGCCAGCAGTTTGTGGACATACACAGATACGCAGTATTTT. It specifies CASSLWTYTDTQYF.

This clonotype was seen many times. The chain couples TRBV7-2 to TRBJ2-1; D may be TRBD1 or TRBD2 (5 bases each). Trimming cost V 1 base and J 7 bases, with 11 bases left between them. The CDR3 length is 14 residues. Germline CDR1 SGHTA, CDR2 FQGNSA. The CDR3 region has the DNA TGTGCCAGCAGCTTAGTCGCCAGGGAGAATGAGCAGTTCTTC. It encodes CASSLVARENEQFF.

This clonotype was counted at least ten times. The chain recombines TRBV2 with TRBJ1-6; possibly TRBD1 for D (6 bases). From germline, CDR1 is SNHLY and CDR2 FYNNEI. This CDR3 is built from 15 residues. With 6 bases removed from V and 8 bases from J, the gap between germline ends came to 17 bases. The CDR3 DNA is TGTGCCAGCAGGCCCCGATCGGGGGGCGATTCACCCCTCCACTTT. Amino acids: CASRPRSGGDSPLHF.

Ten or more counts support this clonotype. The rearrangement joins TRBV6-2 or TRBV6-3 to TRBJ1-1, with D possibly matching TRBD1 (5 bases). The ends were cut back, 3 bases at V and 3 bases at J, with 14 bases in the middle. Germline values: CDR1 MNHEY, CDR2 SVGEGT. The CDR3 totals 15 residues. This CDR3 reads CASSYRDPRDTEAFF. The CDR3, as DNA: TGTGCCAGCAGTTATAGAGATCCCAGGGACACTGAAGCTTTCTTT.

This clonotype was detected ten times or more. For the CDR3, the DNA is TGCAGTGCCTTACCCGGACAGGCGATCACAGATACGCAGTATTTT. Translation gives CSALPGQAITDTQYF. This chain links TRBV20-1 with TRBJ2-3, with 7 positions matching TRBD1. Losses at the gene ends were 6 bases for V and 2 bases for J; bases not matched to a gene: 11. Per germline, CDR1 DFQATT and CDR2 SNEGSKA (reference sequence). The CDR3 extends over 15 amino acids.

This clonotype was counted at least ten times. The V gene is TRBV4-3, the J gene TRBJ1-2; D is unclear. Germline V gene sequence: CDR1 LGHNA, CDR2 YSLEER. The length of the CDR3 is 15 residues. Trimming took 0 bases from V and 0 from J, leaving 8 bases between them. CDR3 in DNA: TGCGCCAGCAGCCAAGATTACGGAACTAACTATGGCTACACCTTC. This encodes CASSQDYGTNYGYTF.

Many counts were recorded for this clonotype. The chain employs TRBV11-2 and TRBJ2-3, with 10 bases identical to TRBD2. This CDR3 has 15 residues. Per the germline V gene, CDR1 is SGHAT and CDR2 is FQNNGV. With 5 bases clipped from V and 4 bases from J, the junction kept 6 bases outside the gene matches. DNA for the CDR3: TGTGCCAGCAGCCCGAAGCGGGGGGGTGCAGATACGCAGTATTTT. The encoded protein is CASSPKRGGADTQYF.

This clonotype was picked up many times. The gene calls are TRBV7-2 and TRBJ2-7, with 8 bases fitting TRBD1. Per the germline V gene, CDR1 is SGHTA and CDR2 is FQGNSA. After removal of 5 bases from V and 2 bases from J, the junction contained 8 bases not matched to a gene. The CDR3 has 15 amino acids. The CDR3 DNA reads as TGTGCCAGCAGCCCATCCGGGACAGGCGCCTACGAGCAGTACTTC. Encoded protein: CASSPSGTGAYEQYF.

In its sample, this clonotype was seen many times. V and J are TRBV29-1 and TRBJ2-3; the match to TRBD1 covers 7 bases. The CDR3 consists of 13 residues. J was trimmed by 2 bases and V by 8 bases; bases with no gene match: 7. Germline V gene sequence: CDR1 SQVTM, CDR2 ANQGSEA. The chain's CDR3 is CSHETGFTDTQYF. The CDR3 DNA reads TGCAGCCACGAGACAGGGTTCACAGATACGCAGTATTTT.

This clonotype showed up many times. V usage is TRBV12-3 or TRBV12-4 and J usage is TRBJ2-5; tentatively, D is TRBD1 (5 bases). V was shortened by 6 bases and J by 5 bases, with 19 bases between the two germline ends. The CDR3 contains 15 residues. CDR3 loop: CASRLKMTVGETQYF. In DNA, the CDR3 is TGTGCCAGCAGACTTAAAATGACAGTAGGGGAGACCCAGTACTTC.